This TCR beta chain comes out of a study of patients and donors after allogeneic stem cell transplantation. This clonotype showed up just a few times. The CDR3 is made up of 12 amino acids. Germline loops: CDR1 MNHEY, CDR2 SVGAGI. Trimming removed 6 bases from V and 8 bases from J, with 14 bases in between. TCRdb called the RT-PCR reads again in MiXCR, with one record for every CDR3 protein. The sample shows some 960,000 distinct CDR3 sequences, about a sixth of them seen only once. The rearrangement joins TRBV6-5 to TRBJ2-7, with D perhaps matching TRBD1 or TRBD2 (5 bases each). The sample taken for sequencing was blood, either unsorted or a sorted T cell fraction (not recorded which). The receptor was derived from a human donor who was either an allogeneic HSCT recipient or a stem cell or donor lymphocyte infusion donor (not recorded which). It is not recorded whose cells these are; they may come from a transplant donor. This CDR3 is CASSRSEGKQYF. The CDR3 bases are TGTGCCAGCAGCCGTAGTGAGGGGAAGCAGTACTTC.